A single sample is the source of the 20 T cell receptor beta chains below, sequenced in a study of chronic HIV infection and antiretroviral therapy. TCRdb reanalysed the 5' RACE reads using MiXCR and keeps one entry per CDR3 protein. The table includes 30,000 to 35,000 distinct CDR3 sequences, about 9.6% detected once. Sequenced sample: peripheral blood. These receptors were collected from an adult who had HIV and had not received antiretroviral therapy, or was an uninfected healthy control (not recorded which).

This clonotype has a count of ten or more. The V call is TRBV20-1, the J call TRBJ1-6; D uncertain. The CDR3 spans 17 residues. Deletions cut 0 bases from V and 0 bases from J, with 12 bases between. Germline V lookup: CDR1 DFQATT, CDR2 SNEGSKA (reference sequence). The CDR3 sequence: CSARDQGTSSYNSPLHF. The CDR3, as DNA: TGCAGTGCTAGAGATCAAGGAACAAGCTCCTATAATTCACCCCTCCACTTT.

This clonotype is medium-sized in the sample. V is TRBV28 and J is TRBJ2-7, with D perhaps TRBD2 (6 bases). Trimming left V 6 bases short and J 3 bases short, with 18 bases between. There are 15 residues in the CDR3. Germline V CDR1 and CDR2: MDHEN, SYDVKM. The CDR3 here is CASSLLGGPLYEQYF. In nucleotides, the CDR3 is TGTGCCAGCAGCCTACTGGGGGGTCCCCTCTACGAGCAGTACTTC.

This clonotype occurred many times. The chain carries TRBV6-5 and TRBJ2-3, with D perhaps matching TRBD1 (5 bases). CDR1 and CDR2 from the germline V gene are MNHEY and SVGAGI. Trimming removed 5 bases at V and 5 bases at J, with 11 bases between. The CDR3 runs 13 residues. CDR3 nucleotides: TGTGCCAGCAGTCAATTTACAGGAGATACGCAGTATTTT. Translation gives CASSQFTGDTQYF.

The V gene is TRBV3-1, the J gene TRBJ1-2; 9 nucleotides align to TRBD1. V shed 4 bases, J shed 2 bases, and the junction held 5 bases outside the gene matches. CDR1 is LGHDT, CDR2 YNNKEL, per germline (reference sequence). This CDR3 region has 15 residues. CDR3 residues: CASSLRTGANYGYTF. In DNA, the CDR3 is TGTGCCAGCAGCCTACGGACAGGGGCAAACTATGGCTACACCTTC.

The CDR3 protein is CSVVQGAYNEQFF. CDR3 bases: TGCAGCGTTGTGCAGGGGGCCTACAATGAGCAGTTCTTC. The chain joins TRBV29-1 to TRBJ2-1, with 7 bases aligning to TRBD1. This CDR3 has 13 amino acids. The germline V gene encodes CDR1 SQVTM and CDR2 ANQGSEA. V lost 4 bases, J lost 2 bases, and 2 bases stayed unmatched.

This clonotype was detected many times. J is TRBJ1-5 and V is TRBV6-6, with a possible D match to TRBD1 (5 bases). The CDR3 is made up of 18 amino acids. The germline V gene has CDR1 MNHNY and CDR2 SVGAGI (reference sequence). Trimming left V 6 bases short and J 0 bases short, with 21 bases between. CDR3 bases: TGTGCCAGCAGCTTAACTCCAGGGTCGGGGAATAGCAATCAGCCCCAGCATTTT. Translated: CASSLTPGSGNSNQPQHF.

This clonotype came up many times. CDR3 residues: CSVELWRGGKATDTQYF. The CDR3 nucleotides read TGCAGCGTTGAATTGTGGCGGGGGGGGAAGGCCACAGATACGCAGTATTTT. The chain carries TRBV29-1 and TRBJ2-3, with TRBD2 matching over 9 bases. The CDR3 runs 17 residues. V shed 2 bases, J shed 2 bases, and the junction held 11 bases outside the gene matches. Germline V lookup: CDR1 SQVTM, CDR2 ANQGSEA.

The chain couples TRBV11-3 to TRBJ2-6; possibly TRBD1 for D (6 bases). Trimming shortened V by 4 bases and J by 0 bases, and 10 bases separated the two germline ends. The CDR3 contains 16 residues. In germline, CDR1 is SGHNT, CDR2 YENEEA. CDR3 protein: CASSSIQGSGANVLTF. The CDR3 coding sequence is TGTGCCAGCAGCTCCATACAGGGCTCTGGGGCCAACGTCCTGACTTTC.

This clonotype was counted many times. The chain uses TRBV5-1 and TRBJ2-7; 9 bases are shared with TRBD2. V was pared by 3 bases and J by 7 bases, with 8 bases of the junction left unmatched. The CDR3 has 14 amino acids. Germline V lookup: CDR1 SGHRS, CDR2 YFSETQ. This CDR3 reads CASSSTGTSLEQYF. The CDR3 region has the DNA TGCGCCAGCAGCTCTACCGGGACTAGCCTAGAGCAGTACTTC.

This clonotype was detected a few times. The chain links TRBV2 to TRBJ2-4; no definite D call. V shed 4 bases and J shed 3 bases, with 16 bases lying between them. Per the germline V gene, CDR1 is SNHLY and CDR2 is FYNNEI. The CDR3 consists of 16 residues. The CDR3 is CASSVSWDLNKNIQYF. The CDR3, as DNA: TGTGCCAGCAGTGTATCATGGGATTTGAACAAAAACATTCAGTACTTC.

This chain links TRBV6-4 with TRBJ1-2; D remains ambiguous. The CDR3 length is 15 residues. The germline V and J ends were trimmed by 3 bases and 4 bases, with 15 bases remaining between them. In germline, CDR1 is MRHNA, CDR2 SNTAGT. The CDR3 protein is CASSESPERVYGYTF. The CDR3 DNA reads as TGTGCCAGCAGTGAAAGCCCTGAGCGGGTCTATGGCTACACCTTC.

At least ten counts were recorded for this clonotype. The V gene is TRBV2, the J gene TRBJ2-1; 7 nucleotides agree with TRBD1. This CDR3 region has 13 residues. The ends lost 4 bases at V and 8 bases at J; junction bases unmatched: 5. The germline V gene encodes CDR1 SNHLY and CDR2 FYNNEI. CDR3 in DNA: TGTGCCAGCAGTGTGACAGGGCACGATGAGCAGTTCTTC. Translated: CASSVTGHDEQFF.

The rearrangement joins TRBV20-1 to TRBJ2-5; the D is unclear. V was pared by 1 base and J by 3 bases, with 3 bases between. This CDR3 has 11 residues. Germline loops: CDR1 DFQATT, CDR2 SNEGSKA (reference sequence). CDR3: CSARAEETQYF. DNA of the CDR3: TGCAGTGCTAGAGCCGAAGAGACCCAGTACTTC.

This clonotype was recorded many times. CDR3 in amino acids: CASSLVGTENNEQFF. CDR3 sequence (DNA): TGTGCCAGCAGCTTAGTGGGGACAGAAAACAATGAGCAGTTCTTC. This chain uses TRBV7-2 with TRBJ2-1, with TRBD1 matching 7 bases. The V gene's germline CDR1 is SGHTA and CDR2 FQGNSA. Trimming took 1 base from V and 5 from J; bases not matched to a gene: 5. The CDR3 totals 15 residues.

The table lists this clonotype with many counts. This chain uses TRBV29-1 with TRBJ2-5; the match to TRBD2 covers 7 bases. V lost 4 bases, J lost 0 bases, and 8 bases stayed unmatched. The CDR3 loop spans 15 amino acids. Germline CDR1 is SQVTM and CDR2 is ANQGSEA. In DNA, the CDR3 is TGCAGCGTTGGTGGGGCGGGGGTGAACCAAGAGACCCAGTACTTC. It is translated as CSVGGAGVNQETQYF.

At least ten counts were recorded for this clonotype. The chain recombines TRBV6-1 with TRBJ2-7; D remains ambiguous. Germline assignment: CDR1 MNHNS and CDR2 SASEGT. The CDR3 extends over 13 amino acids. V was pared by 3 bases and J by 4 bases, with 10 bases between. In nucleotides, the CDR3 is TGTGCCAGCAGTGAGTATCAGTCATACGAGCAGTACTTC. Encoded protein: CASSEYQSYEQYF.

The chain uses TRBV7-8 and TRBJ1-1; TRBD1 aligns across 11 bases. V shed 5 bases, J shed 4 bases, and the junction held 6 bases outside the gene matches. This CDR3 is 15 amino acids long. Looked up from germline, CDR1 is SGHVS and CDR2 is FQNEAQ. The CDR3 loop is CASSIGQGAATEAFF. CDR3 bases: TGTGCCAGCAGCATTGGACAGGGGGCGGCCACTGAAGCTTTCTTT.

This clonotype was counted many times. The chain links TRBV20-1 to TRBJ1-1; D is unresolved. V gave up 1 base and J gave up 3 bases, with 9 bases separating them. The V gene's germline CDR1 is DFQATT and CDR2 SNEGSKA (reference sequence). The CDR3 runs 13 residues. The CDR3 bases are TGCAGTGCTAGAGCCGACACCCACACTGAAGCTTTCTTT. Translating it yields CSARADTHTEAFF.

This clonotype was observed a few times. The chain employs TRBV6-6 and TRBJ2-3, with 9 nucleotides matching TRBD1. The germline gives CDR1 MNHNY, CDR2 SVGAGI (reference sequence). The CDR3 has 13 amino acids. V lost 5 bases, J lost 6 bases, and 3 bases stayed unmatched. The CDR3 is CASSRDRVDTQYF. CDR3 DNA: TGTGCCAGCAGTAGGGACAGGGTGGATACGCAGTATTTT.

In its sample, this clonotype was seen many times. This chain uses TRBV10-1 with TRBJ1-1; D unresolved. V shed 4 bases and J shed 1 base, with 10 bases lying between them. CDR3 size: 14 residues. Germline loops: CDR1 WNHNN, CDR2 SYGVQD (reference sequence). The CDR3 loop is CASSGPEPNTEAFF. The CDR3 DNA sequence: TGCGCCAGCAGTGGGCCGGAACCGAACACTGAAGCTTTCTTT.